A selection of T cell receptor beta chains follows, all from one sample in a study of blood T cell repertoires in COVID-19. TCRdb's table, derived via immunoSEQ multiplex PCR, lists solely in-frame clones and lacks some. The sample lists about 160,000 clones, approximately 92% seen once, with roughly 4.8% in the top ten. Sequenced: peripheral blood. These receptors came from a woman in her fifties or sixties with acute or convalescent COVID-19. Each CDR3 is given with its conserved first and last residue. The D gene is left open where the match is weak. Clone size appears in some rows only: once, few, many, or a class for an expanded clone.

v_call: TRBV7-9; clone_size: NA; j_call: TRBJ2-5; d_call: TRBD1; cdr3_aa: CASSSPEGDRQETQYF; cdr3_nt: TGTGCCAGCAGCTCCCCCGAGGGGGACAGGCAAGAGACCCAGTACTTC
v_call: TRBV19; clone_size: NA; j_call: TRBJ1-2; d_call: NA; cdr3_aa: CASSPGPLYGYTF; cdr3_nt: TGTGCCAGTAGCCCGGGTCCCCTCTATGGCTACACCTTC
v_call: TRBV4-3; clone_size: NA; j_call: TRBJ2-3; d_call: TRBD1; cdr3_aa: CASSQDLTGGILADTQYF; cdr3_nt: TGCGCCAGCAGCCAAGATCTAACAGGGGGCATTTTAGCAGATACGCAGTATTTT
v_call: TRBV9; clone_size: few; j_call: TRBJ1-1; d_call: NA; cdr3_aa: CASSPSGDTEAFF; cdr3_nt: TGTGCCAGCAGCCCTAGCGGGGACACTGAAGCTTTCTTT
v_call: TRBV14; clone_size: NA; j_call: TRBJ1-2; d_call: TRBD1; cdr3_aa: CASSQMTGTNYGYTF; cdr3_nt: TGTGCCAGCAGCCAGATGACAGGGACAAACTATGGCTACACCTTC
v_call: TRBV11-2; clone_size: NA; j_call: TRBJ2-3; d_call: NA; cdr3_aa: CASSLDRIGGDTQYF; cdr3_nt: TGTGCCAGCAGCTTAGATCGTATCGGCGGGGATACGCAGTATTTT
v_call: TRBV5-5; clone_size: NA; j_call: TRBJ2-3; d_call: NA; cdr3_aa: CASSRPSGDTQYF; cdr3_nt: TGTGCCAGCAGCCGTCCCTCAGGAGATACGCAGTATTTT
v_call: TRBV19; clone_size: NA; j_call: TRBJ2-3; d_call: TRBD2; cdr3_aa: CASSPGLAGATQYF; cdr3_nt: TGTGCCAGTAGTCCGGGACTAGCGGGGGCTACGCAGTATTTT
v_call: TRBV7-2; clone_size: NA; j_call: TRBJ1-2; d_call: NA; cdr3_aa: CASLLDRGYTF; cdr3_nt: TGTGCCAGCCTACTCGACAGAGGCTACACCTTC
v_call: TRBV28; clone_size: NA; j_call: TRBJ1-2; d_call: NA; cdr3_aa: CASSSGGGNYGYTF; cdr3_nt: TGTGCCAGCAGTTCCGGGGGGGGCAACTATGGCTACACCTTC
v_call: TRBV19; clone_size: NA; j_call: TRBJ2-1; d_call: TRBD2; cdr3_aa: CASSISLAGNNEQFF; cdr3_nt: TGTGCCAGTAGTATCAGTCTAGCGGGTAACAATGAGCAGTTCTTC
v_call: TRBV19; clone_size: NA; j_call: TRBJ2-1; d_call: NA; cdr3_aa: CASNPTGSYNEQFF; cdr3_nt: TGTGCCAGTAATCCTACAGGTTCCTACAATGAGCAGTTCTTC
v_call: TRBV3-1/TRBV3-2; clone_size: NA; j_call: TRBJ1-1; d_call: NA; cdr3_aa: CASSQRTGRGTEAFF; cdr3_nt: TGTGCCAGCAGCCAAAGGACCGGGAGGGGCACTGAAGCTTTCTTT
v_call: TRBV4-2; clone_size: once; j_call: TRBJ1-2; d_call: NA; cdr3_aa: CASSLGGEGTYGYTF; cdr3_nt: TGTGCCAGCAGTCTTGGGGGGGAGGGGACCTATGGCTACACCTTC
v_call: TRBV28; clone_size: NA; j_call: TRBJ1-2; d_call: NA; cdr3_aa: CASSLNPTRGSGTF; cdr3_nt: TGTGCCAGCAGCCTGAACCCCACAAGGGGCTCGGGCACCTTC
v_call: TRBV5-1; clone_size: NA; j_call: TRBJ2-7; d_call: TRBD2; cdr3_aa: CASSLLLAGGQEQYF; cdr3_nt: TGCGCCAGCAGCCTCTTACTAGCGGGGGGCCAAGAGCAGTACTTC
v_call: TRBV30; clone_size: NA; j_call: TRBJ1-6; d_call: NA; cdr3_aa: CAWSVLGDGEGPLHF; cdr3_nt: TGTGCCTGGAGTGTACTCGGGGATGGAGAGGGACCCCTCCACTTT
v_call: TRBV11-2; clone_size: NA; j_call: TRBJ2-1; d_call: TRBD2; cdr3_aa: CASSPRDSGGSREQFF; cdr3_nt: TGTGCCAGCAGCCCTCGGGACTCGGGAGGGTCCCGGGAGCAGTTCTTC
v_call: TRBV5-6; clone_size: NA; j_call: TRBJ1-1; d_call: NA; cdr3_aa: CASSFGAGANTEAFF; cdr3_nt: TGTGCCAGCAGCTTCGGTGCAGGGGCGAACACTGAAGCTTTCTTT
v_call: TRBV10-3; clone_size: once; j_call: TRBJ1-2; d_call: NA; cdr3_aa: CAISADSPGGYTF; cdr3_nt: TGTGCCATCAGCGCGGACAGTCCGGGAGGCTACACCTTC
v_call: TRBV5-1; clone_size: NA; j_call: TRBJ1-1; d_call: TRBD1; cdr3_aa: CASSLGDRLNTEAFF; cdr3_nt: TGCGCCAGCAGCTTAGGGGACAGATTGAACACTGAAGCTTTCTTT
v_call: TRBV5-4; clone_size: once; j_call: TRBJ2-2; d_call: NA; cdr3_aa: CASSSLAGELFF; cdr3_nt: TGTGCCAGCAGCTCCCTCGCCGGGGAGCTGTTTTTT
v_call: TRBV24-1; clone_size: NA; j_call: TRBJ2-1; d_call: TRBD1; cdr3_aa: CATSDLPGGQSYSSYNEQFF; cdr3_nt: TGTGCCACCAGTGATTTGCCAGGGGGCCAATCCTACAGCTCCTACAATGAGCAGTTCTTC
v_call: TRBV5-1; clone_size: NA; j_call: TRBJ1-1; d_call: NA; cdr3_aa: CASSLGAWSMNTEAFF; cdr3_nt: TGCGCCAGCAGCTTGGGTGCGTGGAGCATGAACACTGAAGCTTTCTTT
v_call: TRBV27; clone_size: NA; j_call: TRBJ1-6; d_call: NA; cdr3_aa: CASSLRWESPLHF; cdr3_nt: TGTGCCAGCAGTTTAAGATGGGAGTCACCCCTCCACTTT
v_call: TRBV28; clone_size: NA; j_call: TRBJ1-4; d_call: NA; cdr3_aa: CASSSPLGVREKLFF; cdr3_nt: TGTGCCAGCAGTTCCCCCTTAGGGGTACGCGAAAAACTGTTTTTT
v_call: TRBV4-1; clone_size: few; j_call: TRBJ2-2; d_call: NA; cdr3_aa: CASSQGLTYTGELFF; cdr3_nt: TGCGCCAGCAGCCAAGGACTGACCTACACCGGGGAGCTGTTTTTT
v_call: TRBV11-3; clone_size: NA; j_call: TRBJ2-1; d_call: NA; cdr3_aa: CASSFGGASYNEQFF; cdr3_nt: TGTGCCAGCAGCTTTGGCGGGGCCTCCTACAATGAGCAGTTCTTC
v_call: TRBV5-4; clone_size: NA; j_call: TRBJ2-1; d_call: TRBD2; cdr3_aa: CASSLKLAGVEEQFF; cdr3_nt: TGTGCCAGCAGCTTGAAACTAGCGGGAGTTGAGGAGCAGTTCTTC
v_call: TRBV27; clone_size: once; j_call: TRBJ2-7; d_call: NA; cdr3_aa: CASSQYRGYEQYF; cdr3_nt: TGTGCCAGCAGCCAGTATAGGGGTTACGAGCAGTACTTC
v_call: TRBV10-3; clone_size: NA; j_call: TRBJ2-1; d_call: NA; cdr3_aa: CAISGLDYNEQFF; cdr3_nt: TGTGCCATCAGTGGTCTAGACTACAATGAGCAGTTCTTC
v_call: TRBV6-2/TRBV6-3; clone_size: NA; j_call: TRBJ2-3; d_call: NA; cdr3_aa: CASSSPLGGGIDTQYF; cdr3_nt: TGTGCCAGCAGTTCCCCTTTAGGGGGGGGAATAGATACGCAGTATTTT
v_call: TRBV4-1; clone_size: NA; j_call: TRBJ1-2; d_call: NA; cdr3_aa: CASSQDEAILGAYGYTF; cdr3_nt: TGCGCCAGCAGCCAAGATGAGGCGATTCTTGGTGCCTATGGCTACACCTTC
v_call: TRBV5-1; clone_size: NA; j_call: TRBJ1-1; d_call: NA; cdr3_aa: CASSLVGAATTEAFF; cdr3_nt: TGCGCCAGCAGCTTGGTTGGGGCAGCTACCACTGAAGCTTTCTTT
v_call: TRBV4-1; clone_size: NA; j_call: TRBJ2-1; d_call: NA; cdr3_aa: CASSQGASTYNEQFF; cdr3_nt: TGCGCCAGCAGCCAAGGGGCATCCACCTACAATGAGCAGTTCTTC
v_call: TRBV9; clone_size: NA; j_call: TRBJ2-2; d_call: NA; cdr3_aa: CASSAYGDTGELFF; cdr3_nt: TGTGCCAGCAGCGCTTACGGGGACACCGGGGAGCTGTTTTTT
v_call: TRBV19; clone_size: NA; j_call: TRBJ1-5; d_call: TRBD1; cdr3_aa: CASSWDRDQPQHF; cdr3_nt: TGTGCCAGTAGTTGGGACAGGGATCAGCCCCAGCATTTT
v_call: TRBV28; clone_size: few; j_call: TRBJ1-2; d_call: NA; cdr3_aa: CASSSWGGTNYGYTF; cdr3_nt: TGTGCCAGCAGTTCCTGGGGGGGCACTAACTATGGCTACACCTTC
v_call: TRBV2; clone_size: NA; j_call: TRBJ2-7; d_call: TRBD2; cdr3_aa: CASSSGLGLREQYF; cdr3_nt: TGTGCCAGCAGTTCGGGACTAGGGCTAAGGGAGCAGTACTTC
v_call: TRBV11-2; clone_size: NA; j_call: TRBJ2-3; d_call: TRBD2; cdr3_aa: CASSFLAGNPTDTQYF; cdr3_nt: TGTGCCAGCAGCTTCCTAGCGGGAAACCCCACAGATACGCAGTATTTT
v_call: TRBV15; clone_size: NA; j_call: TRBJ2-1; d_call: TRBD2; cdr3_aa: CATSRDVAGFYNEQFF; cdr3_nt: TGTGCCACCAGCAGAGACGTAGCGGGTTTCTACAATGAGCAGTTCTTC
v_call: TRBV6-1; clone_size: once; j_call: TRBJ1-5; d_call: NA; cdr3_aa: CASSEYLGQPSQPQHF; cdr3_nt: TGTGCCAGCAGTGAATACCTGGGACAACCAAGTCAGCCCCAGCATTTT